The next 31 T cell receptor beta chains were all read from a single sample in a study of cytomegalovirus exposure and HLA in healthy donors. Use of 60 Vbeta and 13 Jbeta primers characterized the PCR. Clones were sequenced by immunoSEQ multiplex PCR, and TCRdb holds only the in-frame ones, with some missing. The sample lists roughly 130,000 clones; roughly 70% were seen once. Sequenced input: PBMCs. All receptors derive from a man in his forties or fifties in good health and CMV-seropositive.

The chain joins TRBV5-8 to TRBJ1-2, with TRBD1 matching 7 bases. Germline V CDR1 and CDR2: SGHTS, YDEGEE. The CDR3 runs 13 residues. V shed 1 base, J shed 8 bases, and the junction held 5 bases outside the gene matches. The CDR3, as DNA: TGTGCCAGCAGCTTGAAGGGGGCGAGAGGCTACACCTTC. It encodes CASSLKGARGYTF.

CDR3 protein: CASSHEGVNTEAFF. The CDR3, as DNA: TGTGCCAGCAGTCATGAGGGGGTAAACACTGAAGCTTTCTTT. The chain has TRBV6-1 and TRBJ1-1; maybe TRBD1 (6 bases). CDR3 size: 14 residues. V shed 5 bases and J shed 2 bases, with 12 bases lying between them. Germline V gene lookup returns CDR1 MNHNS and CDR2 SASEGT.

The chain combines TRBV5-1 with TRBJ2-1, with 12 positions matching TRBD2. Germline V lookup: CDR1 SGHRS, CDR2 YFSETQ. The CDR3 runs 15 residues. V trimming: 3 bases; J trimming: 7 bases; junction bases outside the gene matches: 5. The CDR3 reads CASSWSGLAGNEQFF. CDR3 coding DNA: TGCGCCAGCAGCTGGTCCGGACTAGCGGGGAATGAGCAGTTCTTC.

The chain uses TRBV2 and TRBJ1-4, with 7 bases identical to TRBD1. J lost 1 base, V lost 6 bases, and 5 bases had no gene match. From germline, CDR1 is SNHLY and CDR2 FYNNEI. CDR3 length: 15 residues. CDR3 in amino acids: CASRGQLGTNEKLFF. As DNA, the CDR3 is TGTGCCAGCAGGGGACAGTTGGGAACTAATGAAAAACTGTTTTTT. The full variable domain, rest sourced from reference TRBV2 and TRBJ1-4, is EPEVTQTPSHQVTQMGQEVILRCVPISNHLYFYWYRQILGQKVEFLVSFYNNEISEKSEIFDDQFSVERPDGSNFTLKIRSTKLEDSAMYFCASRGQLGTNEKLFFGSGTQLSVL.

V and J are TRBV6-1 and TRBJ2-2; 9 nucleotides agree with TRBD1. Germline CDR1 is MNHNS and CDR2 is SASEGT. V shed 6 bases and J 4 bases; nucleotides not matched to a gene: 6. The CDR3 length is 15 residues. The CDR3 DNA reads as TGTGCCAGCAGACCGGCACAGGGGGCCACCGGGGAGCTGTTTTTT. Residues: CASRPAQGATGELFF.

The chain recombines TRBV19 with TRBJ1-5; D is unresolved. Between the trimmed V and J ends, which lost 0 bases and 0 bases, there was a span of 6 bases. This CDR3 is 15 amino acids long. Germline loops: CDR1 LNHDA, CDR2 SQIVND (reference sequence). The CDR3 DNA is TGTGCCAGTAGTATAGAAGCCCATAGCAATCAGCCCCAGCATTTT. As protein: CASSIEAHSNQPQHF.

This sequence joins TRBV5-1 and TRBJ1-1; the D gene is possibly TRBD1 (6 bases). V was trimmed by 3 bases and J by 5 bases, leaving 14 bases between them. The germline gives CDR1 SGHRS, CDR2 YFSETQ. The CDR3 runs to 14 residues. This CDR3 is CASSSATGKTEAFF. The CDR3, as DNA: TGCGCCAGCAGCTCAGCCACAGGGAAAACTGAAGCTTTCTTT.

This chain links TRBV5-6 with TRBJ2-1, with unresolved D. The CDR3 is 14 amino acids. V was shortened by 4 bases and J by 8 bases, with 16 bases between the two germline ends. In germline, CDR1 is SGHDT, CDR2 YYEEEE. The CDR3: CASSPQASIYEQFF. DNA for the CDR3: TGTGCCAGCAGCCCCCAGGCGAGCATCTATGAGCAGTTCTTC. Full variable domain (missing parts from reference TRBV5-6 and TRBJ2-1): DAGVTQSPTHLIKTRGQQVTLRCSPKSGHDTVSWYQQALGQGPQFIFQYYEEEERQRGNFPDRFSGHQFPNYSSELNVNALLLGDSALYLCASSPQASIYEQFFGPGTRLTVL.

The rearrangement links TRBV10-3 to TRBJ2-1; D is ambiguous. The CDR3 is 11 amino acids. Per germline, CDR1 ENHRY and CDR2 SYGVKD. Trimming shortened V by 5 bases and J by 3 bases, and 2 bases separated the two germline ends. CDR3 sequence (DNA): TGTGCCATCAGTTACTACAATGAGCAGTTCTTC. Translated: CAISYYNEQFF.

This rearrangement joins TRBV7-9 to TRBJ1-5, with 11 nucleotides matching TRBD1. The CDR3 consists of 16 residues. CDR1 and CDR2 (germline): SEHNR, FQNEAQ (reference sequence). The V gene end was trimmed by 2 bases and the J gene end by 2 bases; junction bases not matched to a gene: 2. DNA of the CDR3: TGTGCCAGCAGCTTATGGGGACAGGGGGGCAATCAGCCCCAGCATTTT. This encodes CASSLWGQGGNQPQHF.

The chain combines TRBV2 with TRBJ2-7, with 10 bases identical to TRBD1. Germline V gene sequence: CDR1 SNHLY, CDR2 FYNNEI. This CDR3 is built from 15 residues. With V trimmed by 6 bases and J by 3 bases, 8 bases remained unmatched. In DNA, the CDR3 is TGTGCCAGCAGGGGGACAGGGGAGGGGTACTACGAGCAGTACTTC. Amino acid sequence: CASRGTGEGYYEQYF.

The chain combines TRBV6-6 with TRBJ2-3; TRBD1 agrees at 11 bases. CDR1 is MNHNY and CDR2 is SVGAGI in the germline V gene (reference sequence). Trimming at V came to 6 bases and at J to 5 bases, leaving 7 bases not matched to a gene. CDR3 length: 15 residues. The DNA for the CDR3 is TGTGCCAGCAGCCCGGACAGGGGGCGCATAGATACGCAGTATTTT. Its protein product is CASSPDRGRIDTQYF.

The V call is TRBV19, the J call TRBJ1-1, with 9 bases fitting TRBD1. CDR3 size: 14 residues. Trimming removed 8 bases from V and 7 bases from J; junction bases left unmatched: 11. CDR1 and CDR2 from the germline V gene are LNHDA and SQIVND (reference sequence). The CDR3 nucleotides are TGTGCCAGTTCCACAGGGGGCTTAAGAGATGAAGCTTTCTTT. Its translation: CASSTGGLRDEAFF.

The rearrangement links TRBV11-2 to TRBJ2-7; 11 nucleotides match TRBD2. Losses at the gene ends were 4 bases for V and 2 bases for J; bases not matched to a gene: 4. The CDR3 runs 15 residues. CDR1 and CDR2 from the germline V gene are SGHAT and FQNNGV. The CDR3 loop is CASSSPSGRTYEQYF. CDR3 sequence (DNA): TGTGCCAGCAGCTCCCCTAGCGGGAGGACCTACGAGCAGTACTTC.

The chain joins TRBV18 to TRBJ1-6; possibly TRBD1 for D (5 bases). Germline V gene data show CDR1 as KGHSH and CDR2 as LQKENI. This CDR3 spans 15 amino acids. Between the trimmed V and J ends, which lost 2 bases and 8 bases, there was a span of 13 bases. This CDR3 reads CASSPFTTGHSPLHF. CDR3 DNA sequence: TGTGCCAGCTCACCATTTACTACAGGCCATTCACCCCTCCACTTT.

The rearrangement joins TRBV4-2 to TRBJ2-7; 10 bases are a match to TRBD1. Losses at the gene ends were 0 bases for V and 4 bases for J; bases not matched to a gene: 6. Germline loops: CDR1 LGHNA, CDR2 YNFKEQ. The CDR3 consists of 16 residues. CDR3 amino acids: CASSQDKGQGPYEQYF. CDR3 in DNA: TGTGCCAGCAGCCAAGATAAGGGACAGGGGCCGTACGAGCAGTACTTC.

The CDR3 coding sequence is TGCAGCGTCCCAACCCTTAGCGGCTACACCTTC. Its translation is CSVPTLSGYTF. The chain joins TRBV29-1 to TRBJ1-2; D uncertain. Trimming removed 6 bases from V and 8 bases from J, with 13 bases in between. The CDR3 is 11 amino acids. Germline loops: CDR1 SQVTM, CDR2 ANQGSEA. Full variable domain (rest looked up from reference TRBV29-1 and TRBJ1-2): SAVISQKPSRDICQRGTSLTIQCQVDSQVTMMFWYRQQPGQSLTLIATANQGSEATYESGFVIDKFPISRPNLTFSTLTVSNMSPEDSSIYLCSVPTLSGYTFGSGTRLTVV.

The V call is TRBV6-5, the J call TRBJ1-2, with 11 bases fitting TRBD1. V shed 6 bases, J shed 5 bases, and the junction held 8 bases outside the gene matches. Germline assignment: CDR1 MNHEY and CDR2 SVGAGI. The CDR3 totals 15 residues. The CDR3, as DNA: TGTGCCAGCAGAGCAACCGGGACAGGGGGGTATGGCTACACCTTC. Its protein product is CASRATGTGGYGYTF.

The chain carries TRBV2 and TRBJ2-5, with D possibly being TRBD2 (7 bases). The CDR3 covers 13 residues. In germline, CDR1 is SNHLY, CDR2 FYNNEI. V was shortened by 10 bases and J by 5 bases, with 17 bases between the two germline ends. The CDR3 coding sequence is TGTGCCACCAAGGGGGGGCGCGGGGAGACCCAGTACTTC. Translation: CATKGGRGETQYF. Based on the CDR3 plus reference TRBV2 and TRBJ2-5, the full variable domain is EPEVTQTPSHQVTQMGQEVILRCVPISNHLYFYWYRQILGQKVEFLVSFYNNEISEKSEIFDDQFSVERPDGSNFTLKIRSTKLEDSAMYFCATKGGRGETQYFGPGTRLLVL.

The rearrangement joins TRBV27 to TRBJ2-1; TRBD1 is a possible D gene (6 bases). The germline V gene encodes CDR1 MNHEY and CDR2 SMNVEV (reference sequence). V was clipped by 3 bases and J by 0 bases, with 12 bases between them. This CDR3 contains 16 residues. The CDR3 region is CASSFSGTNSYNEQFF. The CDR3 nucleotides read TGTGCCAGCAGTTTTTCCGGGACAAACTCCTACAATGAGCAGTTCTTC.

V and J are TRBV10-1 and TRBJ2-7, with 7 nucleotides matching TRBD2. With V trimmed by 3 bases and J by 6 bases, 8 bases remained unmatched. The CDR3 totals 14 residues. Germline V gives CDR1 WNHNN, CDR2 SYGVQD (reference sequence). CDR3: CASSERRGSVEQYF. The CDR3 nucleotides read TGCGCCAGCAGTGAACGGCGCGGGAGTGTCGAGCAGTACTTC.

As DNA, the CDR3 is TGTGCCAGCAGTTTCGGAGGACAGCAAGACTACGAGCAGTACTTC. Translated: CASSFGGQQDYEQYF. The chain joins TRBV27 to TRBJ2-7; maybe TRBD1 (6 bases). V was cut by 3 bases and J by 3 bases, with 15 bases left in between. From germline, CDR1 is MNHEY and CDR2 SMNVEV (reference sequence). The CDR3 spans 15 residues.

Written as DNA, the CDR3 is TGTGCCAGCGGATCCAGGACAGGGACCGAGGCCCAGTACTTC. It yields the protein CASGSRTGTEAQYF. V gene TRBV27 combines with J gene TRBJ2-5, with 8 bases lining up with TRBD1. The germline V gene encodes CDR1 MNHEY and CDR2 SMNVEV (reference sequence). Trimming took 8 bases from V and 9 from J; bases not matched to a gene: 14. The CDR3 totals 14 residues.

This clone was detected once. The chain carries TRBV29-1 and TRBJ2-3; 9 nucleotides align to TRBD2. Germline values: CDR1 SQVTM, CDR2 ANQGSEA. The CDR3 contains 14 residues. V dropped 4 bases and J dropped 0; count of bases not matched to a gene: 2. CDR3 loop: CSVGTSDSTDTQYF. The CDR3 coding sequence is TGCAGCGTTGGGACTAGCGACAGCACAGATACGCAGTATTTT.

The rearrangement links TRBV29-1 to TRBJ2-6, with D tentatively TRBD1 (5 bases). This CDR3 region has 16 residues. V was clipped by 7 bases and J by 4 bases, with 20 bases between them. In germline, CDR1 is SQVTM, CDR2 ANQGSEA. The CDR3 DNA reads TGCAGCGCCCACGACGGACAACAAATGGGGGCCAACGTCCTGACTTTC. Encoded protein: CSAHDGQQMGANVLTF.

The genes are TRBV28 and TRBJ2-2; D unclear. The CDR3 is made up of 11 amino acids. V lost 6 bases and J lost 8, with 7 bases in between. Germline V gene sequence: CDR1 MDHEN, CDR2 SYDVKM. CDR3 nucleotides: TGTGCCAGCAGGGAGAATGGGGAGCTGTTTTTT. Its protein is CASRENGELFF.

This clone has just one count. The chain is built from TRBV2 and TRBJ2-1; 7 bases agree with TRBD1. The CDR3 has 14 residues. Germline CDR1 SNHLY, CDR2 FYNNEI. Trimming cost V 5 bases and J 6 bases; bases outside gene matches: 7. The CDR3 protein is CASSWGQSVNEQFF. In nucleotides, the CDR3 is TGTGCCAGCAGTTGGGGACAGTCGGTCAATGAGCAGTTCTTC.

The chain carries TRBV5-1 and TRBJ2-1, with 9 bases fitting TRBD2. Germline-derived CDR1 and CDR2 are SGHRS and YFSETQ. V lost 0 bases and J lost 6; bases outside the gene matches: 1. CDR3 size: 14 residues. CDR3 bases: TGCGCCAGCAGCTTGGTAGCGGGAGTCAATGAGCAGTTCTTC. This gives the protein CASSLVAGVNEQFF.

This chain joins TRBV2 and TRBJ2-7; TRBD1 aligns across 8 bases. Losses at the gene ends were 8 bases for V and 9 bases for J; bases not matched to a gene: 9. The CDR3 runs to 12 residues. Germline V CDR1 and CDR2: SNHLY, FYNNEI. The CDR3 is CASAQGALGQYF. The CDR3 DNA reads TGTGCCAGCGCCCAGGGGGCCTTAGGGCAGTACTTC.

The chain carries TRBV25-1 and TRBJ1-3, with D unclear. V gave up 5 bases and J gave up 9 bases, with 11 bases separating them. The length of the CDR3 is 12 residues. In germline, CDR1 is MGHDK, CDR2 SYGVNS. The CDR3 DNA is TGTGCCAGCAGTTCGGGGATGAGCACCATATATTTT. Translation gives CASSSGMSTIYF.

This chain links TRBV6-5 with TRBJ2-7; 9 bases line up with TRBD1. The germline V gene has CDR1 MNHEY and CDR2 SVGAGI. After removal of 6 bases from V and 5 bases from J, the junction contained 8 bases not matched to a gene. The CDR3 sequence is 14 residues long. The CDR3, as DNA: TGTGCCAGCAGGCAGGGACAGGGTTTCCACGAGCAGTACTTC. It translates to CASRQGQGFHEQYF.